This TCR beta chain derives from a study of cytomegalovirus exposure and HLA in healthy donors. The overall study: Per a later analysis, the roughly 700 first-cohort and 100 to 150 validation repertoires shared one platform.

A note on this clone: What it recognizes is unknown.

The CDR3 is made up of 14 amino acids. Trimming took off 5 bases at V and 0 bases at J, with 9 bases between the two ends. In germline, CDR1 is LGHNA, CDR2 YSLEER. Study-level results: While the bulk of TCR sequences proved rare, some public TCRs turned up in many donors. It was found in a later analysis that first-cohort TCR clusters tended to co-occur in the 100 to 150 validation repertoires.

Only in-frame clones appear in the TCRdb table, and some are missing; sequencing was by immunoSEQ multiplex PCR. This sample has 250,000 to 400,000 clones, with roughly 86% found just once. V usage is TRBV4-3 and J usage is TRBJ2-3; D may be TRBD2 (5 bases). The source is a man aged 25 to 40 in good health and CMV-seronegative. The sequenced sample was PBMCs. For the CDR3, the DNA is TGCGCCAGCAGCGAGCGACTAAGCACAGATACGCAGTATTTT. This translates into CASSERLSTDTQYF.